This T cell receptor beta chain stems from a study of human T cells and chemical hapten exposure. CDR3 length equals 15 residues. Trimming took 2 bases from V and 4 from J, leaving 12 bases between them. Germline V gene data show CDR1 as LNHDA and CDR2 as SQIVND (reference sequence). Time point of the sample: pre-sensitization, week 0. Treatment described: therapeutic diphenylcyclopropenone sensitization with weekly scalp DPC. TCRdb reprocessed the RACE reads with MiXCR, giving one entry per CDR3 protein. The sample has approximately 79,000 distinct CDR3 sequences, roughly 8.5% seen once. The material sequenced was whole blood, taken in connection with sensitization to the hapten diphenylcyclopropenone (DPC). The TCR comes from a man aged 35 to 55 with alopecia areata. Some clones in this sample may be carry-over from other donors' samples. The chain recombines TRBV19 with TRBJ1-5; D remains ambiguous. The DNA for the CDR3 is TGTGCCAGTAGTATAATTGGGGTTGGAAATCAGCCCCAGCATTTT. Protein product: CASSIIGVGNQPQHF.